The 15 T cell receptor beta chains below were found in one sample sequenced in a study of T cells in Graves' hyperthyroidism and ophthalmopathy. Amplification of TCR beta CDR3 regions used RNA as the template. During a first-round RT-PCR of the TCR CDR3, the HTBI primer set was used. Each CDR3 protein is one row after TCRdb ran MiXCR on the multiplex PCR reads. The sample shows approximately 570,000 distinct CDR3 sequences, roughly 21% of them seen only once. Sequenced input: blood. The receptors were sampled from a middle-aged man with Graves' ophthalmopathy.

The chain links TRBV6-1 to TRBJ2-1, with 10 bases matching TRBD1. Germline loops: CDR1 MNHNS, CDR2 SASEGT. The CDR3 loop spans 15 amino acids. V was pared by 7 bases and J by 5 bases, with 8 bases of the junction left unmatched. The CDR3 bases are TGTGCCAGCACCGCTAGGGACAGGGGTGACAATGAGCAGTTCTTC. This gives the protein CASTARDRGDNEQFF.

CDR3 coding DNA: TGCAGTGCTAGGGGTGGGGCCAGCAATCAGCCCCAGCATTTT. Its translation is CSARGGASNQPQHF. This chain links TRBV20-1 with TRBJ1-5; D possibly corresponds to TRBD1 (5 bases). CDR1 is DFQATT, CDR2 SNEGSKA, per germline (reference sequence). This CDR3 has 14 residues. Trimming cost V 3 bases and J 1 base, with 10 bases left between them.

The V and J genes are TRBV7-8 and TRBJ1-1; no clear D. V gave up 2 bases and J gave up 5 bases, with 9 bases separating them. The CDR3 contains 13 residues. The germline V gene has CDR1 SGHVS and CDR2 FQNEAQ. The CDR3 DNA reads TGTGCCAGCAGCTTATTGGTGGATACTGAAGCTTTCTTT. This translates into CASSLLVDTEAFF.

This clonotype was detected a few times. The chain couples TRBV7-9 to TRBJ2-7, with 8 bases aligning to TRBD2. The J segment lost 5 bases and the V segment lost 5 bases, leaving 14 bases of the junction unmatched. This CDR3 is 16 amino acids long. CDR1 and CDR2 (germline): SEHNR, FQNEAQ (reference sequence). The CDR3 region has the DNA TGTGCCAGCAGCCCCCCACTCGCGGGAGGTACCCACGAGCAGTACTTC. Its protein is CASSPPLAGGTHEQYF.

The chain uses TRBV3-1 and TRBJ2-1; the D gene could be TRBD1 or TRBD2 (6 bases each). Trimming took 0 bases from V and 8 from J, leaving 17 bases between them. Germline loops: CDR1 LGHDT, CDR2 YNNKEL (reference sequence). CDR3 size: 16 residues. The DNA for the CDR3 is TGTGCCAGCAGCCAAGAAGACTGGGGGGCGGTCTATGAGCAGTTCTTC. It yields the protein CASSQEDWGAVYEQFF.

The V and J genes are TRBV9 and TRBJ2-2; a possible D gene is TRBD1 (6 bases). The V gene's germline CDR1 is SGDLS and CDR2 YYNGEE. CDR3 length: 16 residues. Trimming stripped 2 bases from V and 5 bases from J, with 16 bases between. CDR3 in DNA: TGTGCCAGCAGCGTTAGGACAGTGCCTGAGACCGGGGAGCTGTTTTTT. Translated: CASSVRTVPETGELFF.

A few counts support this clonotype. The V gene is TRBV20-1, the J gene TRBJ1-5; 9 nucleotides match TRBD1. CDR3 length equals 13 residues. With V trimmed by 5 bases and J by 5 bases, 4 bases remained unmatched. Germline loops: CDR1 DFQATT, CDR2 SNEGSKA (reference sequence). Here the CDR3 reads CSAGDRADQPQHF. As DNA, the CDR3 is TGCAGTGCTGGGGACAGGGCCGATCAGCCCCAGCATTTT.

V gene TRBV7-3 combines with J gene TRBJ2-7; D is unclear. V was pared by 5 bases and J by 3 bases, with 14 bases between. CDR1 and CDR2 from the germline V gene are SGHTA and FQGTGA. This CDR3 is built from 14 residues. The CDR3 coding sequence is TGTGCCAGCAGCCCCGGCGGATTTAGCTACGAGCAGTACTTC. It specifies CASSPGGFSYEQYF.

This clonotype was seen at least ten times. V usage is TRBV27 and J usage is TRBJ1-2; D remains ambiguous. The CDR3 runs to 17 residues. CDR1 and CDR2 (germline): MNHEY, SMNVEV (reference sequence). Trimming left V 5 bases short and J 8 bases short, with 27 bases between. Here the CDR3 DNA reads TGTGCCAGCAGTCCGAATACCGCCCCCGGACGACTCCTCGGCTACACCTTC. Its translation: CASSPNTAPGRLLGYTF.

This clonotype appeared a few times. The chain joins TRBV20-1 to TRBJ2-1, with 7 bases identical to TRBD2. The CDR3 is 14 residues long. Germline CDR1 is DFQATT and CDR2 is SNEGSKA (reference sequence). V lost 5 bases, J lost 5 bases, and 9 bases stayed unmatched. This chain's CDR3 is CSASHSGLNNEQFF. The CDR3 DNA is TGCAGTGCTTCTCATAGCGGGCTCAACAATGAGCAGTTCTTC.

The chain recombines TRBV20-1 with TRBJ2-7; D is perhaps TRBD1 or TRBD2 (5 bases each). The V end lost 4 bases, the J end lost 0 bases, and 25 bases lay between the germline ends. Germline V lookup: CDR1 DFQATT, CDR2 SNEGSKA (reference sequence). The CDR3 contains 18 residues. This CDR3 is CSANRQGPGLYSSYEQYF. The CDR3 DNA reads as TGCAGTGCTAACCGACAAGGCCCGGGGCTCTACAGCTCCTACGAGCAGTACTTC.

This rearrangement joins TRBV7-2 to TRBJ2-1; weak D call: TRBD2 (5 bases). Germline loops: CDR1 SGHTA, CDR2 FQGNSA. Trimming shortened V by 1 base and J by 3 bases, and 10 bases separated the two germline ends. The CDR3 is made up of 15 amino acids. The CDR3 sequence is CASSLDHAGYNEQFF. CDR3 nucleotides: TGTGCCAGCAGCTTAGATCACGCGGGCTACAATGAGCAGTTCTTC.

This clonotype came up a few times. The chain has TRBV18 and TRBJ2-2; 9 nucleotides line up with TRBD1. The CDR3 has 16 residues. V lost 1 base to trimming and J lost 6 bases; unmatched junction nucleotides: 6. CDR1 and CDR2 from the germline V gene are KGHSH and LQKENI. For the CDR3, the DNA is TGTGCCAGCTCACCACTAGCTGGACAGGGGTCCGGGGAGCTGTTTTTT. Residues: CASSPLAGQGSGELFF. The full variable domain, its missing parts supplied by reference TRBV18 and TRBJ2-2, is NAGVMQNPRHLVRRRGQEARLRCSPMKGHSHVYWYRQLPEEGLKFMVYLQKENIIDESGMPKERFSAEFPKEGPSILRIQQVVRGDSAAYFCASSPLAGQGSGELFFGEGSRLTVL.

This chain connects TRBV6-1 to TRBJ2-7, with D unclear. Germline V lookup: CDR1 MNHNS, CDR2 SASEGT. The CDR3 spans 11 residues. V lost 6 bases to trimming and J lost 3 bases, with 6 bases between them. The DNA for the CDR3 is TGTGCCAGCAGGAATATCTACGAGCAGTACTTC. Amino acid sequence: CASRNIYEQYF.

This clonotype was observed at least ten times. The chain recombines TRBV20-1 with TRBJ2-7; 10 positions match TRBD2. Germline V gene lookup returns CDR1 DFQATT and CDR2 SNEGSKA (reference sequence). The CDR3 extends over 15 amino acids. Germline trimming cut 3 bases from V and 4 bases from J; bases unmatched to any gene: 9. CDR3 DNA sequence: TGCAGTGCTAGGGGTGTTACTAGCGGGGATTACGAGCAGTACTTC. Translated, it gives CSARGVTSGDYEQYF.